This T cell receptor (beta chain) is drawn from a study of cytomegalovirus exposure and HLA in healthy donors. V shed 5 bases and J shed 4 bases, with 14 bases lying between them. The CDR3 is made up of 14 amino acids. Per the germline V gene, CDR1 is SNHLY and CDR2 is FYNNEI. This clone was detected only a few times. Primers for the PCR totalled 60 Vbeta and 13 Jbeta. Generated by immunoSEQ multiplex PCR, the TCRdb table keeps only in-frame clones and is missing some. Of 70,000 to 95,000 clones in the sample, 80% were seen once. The source of this sequence is a man aged 18-30 years in good health and CMV-seronegative. The chain has TRBV2 and TRBJ1-2; D might be TRBD1 (5 bases). Input material: PBMCs. The CDR3 nucleotides are TGTGCCAGCAGTTTCGGGACTTACTCCTATGGCTACACCTTC. This gives the protein CASSFGTYSYGYTF.